These 2 T cell receptor beta chains were sequenced from one sample in a study of T-cell reconstitution after alpha-beta-depleted transplantation in children. A TCRbeta library incorporating unique molecular identifiers was prepared. TCRdb re-derived calls from the PCR reads in MiXCR, one entry per CDR3 protein. In the table there are a few hundred thousand distinct CDR3 sequences, roughly 20% of which are singletons. The sequences come from PBMCs from the stem cell graft donor, collected from the stem cell graft. The receptors were sampled from a human donor who donated a stem cell graft to a child with acute myeloid leukemia.

This clonotype was seen a few times. The chain has TRBV25-1 and TRBJ2-4; 10 positions match TRBD1. The germline CDR1 and CDR2 sequences are MGHDK and SYGVNS. The V and J ends lost 6 bases and 2 bases, in that order; junction bases with no gene match: 4. The CDR3 consists of 15 residues. CDR3 nucleotides: TGTGCCAGCAGCCGGACAGGGGGGACCAAAAACATTCAGTACTTC. This codes for CASSRTGGTKNIQYF.

This clonotype was found a few times. The chain uses TRBV28 and TRBJ2-2, with 7 bases fitting TRBD2. Per germline, CDR1 MDHEN and CDR2 SYDVKM. V was clipped by 8 bases and J by 5 bases; unmatched bases: 5. The CDR3 sequence is 13 residues long. CDR3 nucleotide sequence: TGTGCCAGCTCCTGGGGGGGGACCGGGGAGCTGTTTTTT. Its translation: CASSWGGTGELFF.